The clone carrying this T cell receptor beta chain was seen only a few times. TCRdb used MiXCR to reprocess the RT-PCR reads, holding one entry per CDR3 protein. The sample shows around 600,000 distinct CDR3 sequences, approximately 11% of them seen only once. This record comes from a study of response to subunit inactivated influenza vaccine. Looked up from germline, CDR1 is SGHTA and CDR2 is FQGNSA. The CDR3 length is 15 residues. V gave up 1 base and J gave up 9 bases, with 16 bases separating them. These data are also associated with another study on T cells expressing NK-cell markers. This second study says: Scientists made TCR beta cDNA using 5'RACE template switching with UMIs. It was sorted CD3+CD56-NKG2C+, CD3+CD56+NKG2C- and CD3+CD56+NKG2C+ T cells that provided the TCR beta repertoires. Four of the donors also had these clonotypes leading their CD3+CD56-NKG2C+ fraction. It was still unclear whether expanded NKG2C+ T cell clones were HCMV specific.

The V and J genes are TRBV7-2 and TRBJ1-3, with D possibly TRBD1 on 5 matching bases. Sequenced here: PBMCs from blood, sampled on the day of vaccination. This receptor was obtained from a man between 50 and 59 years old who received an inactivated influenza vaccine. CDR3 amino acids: CASSLEAGWYGTIYF. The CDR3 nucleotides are TGTGCCAGCAGCTTAGAAGCAGGGTGGTACGGCACCATATATTTT. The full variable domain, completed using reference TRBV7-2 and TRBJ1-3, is GAGVSQSPSNKVTEKGKDVELRCDPISGHTALYWYRQSLGQGLEFLIYFQGNSAPDKSGLPSDRFSAERTGGSVSTLTIQRTQQEDSAVYLCASSLEAGWYGTIYFGEGSWLTVV.